The clone carrying this TCR beta chain was counted many times. Its antigen is undetermined. These data originate in a study of OX40 agonist ivuxolimab in advanced cancers. Study conclusions and caveats: Clones of CD4+ and CD8+ blood T cells grew by week 6 at doses of 0.1 to 3.0 mg/kg. Expanded clones belonging to CD8+ T cells outnumbered, on average, those of CD4+.

The germline V gene encodes CDR1 SGHVS and CDR2 FNYEAQ. CDR3 size: 15 residues. V shed 7 bases and J 7 bases; nucleotides not matched to a gene: 15. Produced via immunoSEQ multiplex PCR; TCRdb's table is partial and in-frame only. The sample records roughly 45,000 clones, roughly 81% being singletons. This chain uses TRBV7-6 with TRBJ2-7; the match to TRBD2 covers 8 bases. The material sequenced was CD4+ or CD8+ T cells sorted from blood, taken in a trial of the OX40 agonist ivuxolimab. The sequence was collected from an adult with an advanced solid tumor such as melanoma, head and neck, liver or kidney cancer. CDR3 nucleotides: TGTGCCAGCACCCCTCTTAGCGGGAATCGAGAAGAGCAGTACTTC. Protein: CASTPLSGNREEQYF.